One T cell receptor (beta chain) is described in this entry. The target of this receptor is not known. Per-base quality was not reported, and no clone a single base away is much larger than it. The germline V gene specifies SGHRS as CDR1 and YFSETQ as CDR2. The V and J ends are trimmed by 4 bases and 1 base, leaving 11 bases between them. Inclusive of the bounding cysteine and phenylalanine, the CDR3 is 14 residues long. Of all the DNA, just the CDR3 is kept, 42 bases in frame from base 1. No immune events such as infections were documented for the healthy donors during the collection period. Time-dependent variance in a beta-binomial model of T-cell clone differential abundance was calibrated using healthy-donor blood repertoires as a training cohort. The training cohort was composed of some ten healthy donors, 3 female and 7 male. The donors were between roughly 29 and 65 years old, with an average age of about 47 years. Obtained from a commercial supplier, whole blood was collected from each healthy donor at three time points set around 13 days apart. For immunosequencing, genomic DNA was extracted from whole blood that had not been sorted.

TCRbeta CDR3 regions were profiled with the immunoSEQ Assay using bias-controlled multiplex PCR amplification of genomic DNA. As for how the authors treated the data: The absolute abundance of each unique TCRbeta CDR3 region was quantified after sequences were collapsed and filtered. Two models were used to test differential abundance: a binomial model (Fisher-equivalent) and a beta-binomial model that adds time-dependent variance fitted from healthy donors. Clones with fewer than 5 combined templates were removed, and a clone was called differentially abundant if the clone's Benjamini-Hochberg FDR was below 0.01. The form v = (b*log(k)+a)^2 was used to model beta-binomial variance as a function of total template count across the two samples. TCRdb provides this immuneACCESS table in a form limited to in-frame rearrangements. Some clones are lacking; in checked studies, under half of them reflect an unresolved V gene, and why the rest are absent is not known. For V, J and clone size, that table is used; D and trimming come from the DNA. The sample table holds about 91,000 clones, of which around 88% were seen once. In total, the top ten clones hold approximately 4% of the sample.

This record belongs to a study of identifying expanded T cells in peripheral blood (dated by TCRdb to the late 2010s). For context, the study as a whole: Technical replicates were generated by sequencing separate aliquots of the same genomic DNA pool, with four replicates compared pairwise. The full study reports these points: The binomial model flagged approximately 1.2 differentially abundant clones between technical replicates but about 16 over two weeks and 19 to 20 over approximately four weeks. The authors expected biological variance in healthy repertoires might increase further over much longer intervals such as months to years. For all healthy donors, the variance in clone template counts between approximately two-week samples rose significantly as total template count increased. Both the number of clones called differentially abundant and the false-positive rate were significantly reduced by the beta-binomial model across all healthy-donor time intervals.

In this chain, TRBV5-1 is recombined with TRBJ1-1; tentative D gene TRBD1, with 5 bases matching. The receptor comes from a person aged 18 to 70 in good health. Sequencing was done on a sample of blood. The DNA is as follows: TGCGCCAGCAGCCTGGTTGGGGGGAACACTGAAGCTTTCTTT. It translates to CASSLVGGNTEAFF.